This TCR beta chain was sequenced in a study of radiation and T cells in renal cell carcinoma. This clone occurred once. What it recognizes is unknown. Profiling relied on immunoSEQ multiplex PCR, and the TCRdb table lists in-frame clones only, not all of them. In the table there are approximately 110,000 clones, approximately 78% of which are singletons. Study-wide findings and caveats: Pretreatment tumor biopsies were lacking, so baseline clonotypes are unknown.

Time point specified: baseline pretreatment blood. The treatment was: 15 Gy SBRT to primary tumor, nephrectomy 4 weeks later. Radiation-treated patients gave blood at baseline, week 2 and week 4. The patient's renal cell carcinoma had clear cell pathology. This CDR3 is 11 amino acids long. Trimming took off 2 bases at V and 6 bases at J, with 4 bases between the two ends. CDR1 and CDR2 from the germline V gene are SNHLY and FYNNEI. This chain joins TRBV2 and TRBJ1-1; D unresolved. This specimen was blood, taken from a patient whose treatment included radiotherapy and nephrectomy. This TCR derives from an older woman with renal cell carcinoma. The CDR3 DNA reads TGTGCCAGCAGTGAACGGTCTGAAGCTTTCTTT. This translates into CASSERSEAFF.